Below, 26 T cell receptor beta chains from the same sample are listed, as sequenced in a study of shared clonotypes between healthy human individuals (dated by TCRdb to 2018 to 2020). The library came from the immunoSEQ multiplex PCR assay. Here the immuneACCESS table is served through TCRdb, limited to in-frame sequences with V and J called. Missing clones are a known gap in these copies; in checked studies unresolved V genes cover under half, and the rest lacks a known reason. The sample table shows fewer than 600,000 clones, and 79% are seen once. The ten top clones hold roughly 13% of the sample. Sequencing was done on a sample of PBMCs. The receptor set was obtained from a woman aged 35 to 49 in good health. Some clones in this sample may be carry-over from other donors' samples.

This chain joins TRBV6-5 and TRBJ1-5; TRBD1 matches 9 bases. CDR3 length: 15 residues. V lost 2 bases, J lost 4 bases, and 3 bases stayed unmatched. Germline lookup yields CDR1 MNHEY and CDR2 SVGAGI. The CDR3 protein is CASSYDRGTNQPQHF. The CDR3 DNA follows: TGTGCCAGCAGTTACGACAGGGGGACAAATCAGCCCCAGCATTTT.

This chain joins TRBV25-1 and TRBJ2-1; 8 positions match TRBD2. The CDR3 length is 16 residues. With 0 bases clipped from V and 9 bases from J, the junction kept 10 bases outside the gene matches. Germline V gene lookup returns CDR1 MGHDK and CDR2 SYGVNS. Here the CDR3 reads CASSEYFRAGRGEQFF. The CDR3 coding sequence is TGTGCCAGCAGTGAATATTTTCGGGCCGGGAGGGGTGAGCAGTTCTTC.

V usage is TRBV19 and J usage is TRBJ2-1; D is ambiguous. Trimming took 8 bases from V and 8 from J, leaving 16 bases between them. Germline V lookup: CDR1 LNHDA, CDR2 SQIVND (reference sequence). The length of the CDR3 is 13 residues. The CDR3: CASLPDHGDEQFF. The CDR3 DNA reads TGTGCCAGTCTGCCGGATCATGGGGATGAGCAGTTCTTC. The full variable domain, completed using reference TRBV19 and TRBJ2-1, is DGGITQSPKYLFRKEGQNVTLSCEQNLNHDAMYWYRQDPGQGLRLIYYSQIVNDFQKGDIAEGYSVSREKKESFPLTVTSAQKNPTAFYLCASLPDHGDEQFFGPGTRLTVL.

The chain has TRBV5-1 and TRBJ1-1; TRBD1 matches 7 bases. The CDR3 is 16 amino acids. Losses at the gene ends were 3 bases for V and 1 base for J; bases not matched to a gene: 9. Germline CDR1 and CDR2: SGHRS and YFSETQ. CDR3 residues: CASSSTTRQGNTEAFF. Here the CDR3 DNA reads TGCGCCAGCAGCTCCACAACCCGACAGGGGAACACTGAAGCTTTCTTT.

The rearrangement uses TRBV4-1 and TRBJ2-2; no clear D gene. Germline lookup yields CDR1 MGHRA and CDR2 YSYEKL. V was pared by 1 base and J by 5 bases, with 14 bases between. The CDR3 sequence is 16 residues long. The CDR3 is CASSQVGTGGTGELFF. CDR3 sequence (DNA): TGCGCCAGCAGCCAAGTGGGTACGGGTGGGACCGGGGAGCTGTTTTTT.

CDR3 in DNA: TGTGCCAGCAGTTTACCCCCCCTGGGGGGTTCTTCAACTAATGAAAAACTGTTTTTT. Its protein product is CASSLPPLGGSSTNEKLFF. V gene TRBV28 combines with J gene TRBJ1-4; TRBD1 might be the D (5 bases). V was pared by 2 bases and J by 0 bases, with 19 bases between. The CDR3 is 19 residues long. The germline V gene has CDR1 MDHEN and CDR2 SYDVKM.

Here the CDR3 DNA reads TGTGCCAGCAGCTTGGTAGCAGACACAGATACGCAGTATTTT. Translated, it gives CASSLVADTDTQYF. The chain links TRBV7-9 to TRBJ2-3; D is undetermined. CDR1 and CDR2 from the germline V gene are SEHNR and FQNEAQ (reference sequence). This CDR3 contains 14 residues. The V end was cut by 3 bases, the J end by 2 bases, with 9 bases between.

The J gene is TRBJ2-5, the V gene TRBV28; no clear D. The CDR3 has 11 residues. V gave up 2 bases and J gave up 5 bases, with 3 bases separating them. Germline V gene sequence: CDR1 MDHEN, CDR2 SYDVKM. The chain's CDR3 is CASSLDETQYF. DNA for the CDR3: TGTGCCAGCAGTTTAGATGAGACCCAGTACTTC.

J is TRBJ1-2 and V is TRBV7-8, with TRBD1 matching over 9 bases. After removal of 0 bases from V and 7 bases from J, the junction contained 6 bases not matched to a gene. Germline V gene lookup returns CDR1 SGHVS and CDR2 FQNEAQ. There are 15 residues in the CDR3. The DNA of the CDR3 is TGTGCCAGCAGCTTAGCCCTACAGGGGGCGGGTGGCTACACCTTC. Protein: CASSLALQGAGGYTF.

As DNA, the CDR3 is TGTGCCAGCAGCACGCAGACAGGTGGTACAGATACGCAGTATTTT. Translating gives CASSTQTGGTDTQYF. This chain links TRBV6-6 with TRBJ2-3; TRBD1 might be the D (6 bases). Trimming removed 6 bases from V and 3 bases from J, with 16 bases in between. The germline CDR1 and CDR2 sequences are MNHNY and SVGAGI (reference sequence). CDR3 size: 15 residues.

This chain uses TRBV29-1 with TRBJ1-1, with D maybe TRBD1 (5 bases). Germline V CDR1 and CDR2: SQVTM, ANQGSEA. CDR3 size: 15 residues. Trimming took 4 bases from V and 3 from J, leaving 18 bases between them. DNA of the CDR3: TGCAGCGTTGCCACCAGAGGGGCTTGGGACACTGAAGCTTTCTTT. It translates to CSVATRGAWDTEAFF.

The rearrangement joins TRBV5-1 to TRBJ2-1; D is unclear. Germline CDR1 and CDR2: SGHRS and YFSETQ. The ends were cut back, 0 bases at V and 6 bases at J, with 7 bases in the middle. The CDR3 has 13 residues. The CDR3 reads CASSLADGNEQFF. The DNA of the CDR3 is TGCGCCAGCAGCTTGGCCGACGGCAATGAGCAGTTCTTC.

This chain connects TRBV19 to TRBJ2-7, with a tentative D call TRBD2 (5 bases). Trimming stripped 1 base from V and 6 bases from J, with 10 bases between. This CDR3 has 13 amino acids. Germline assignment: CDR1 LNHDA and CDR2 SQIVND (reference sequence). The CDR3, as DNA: TGTGCCAGTAGTATAGGTCCGGGATCCGAGCAGTACTTC. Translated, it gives CASSIGPGSEQYF.

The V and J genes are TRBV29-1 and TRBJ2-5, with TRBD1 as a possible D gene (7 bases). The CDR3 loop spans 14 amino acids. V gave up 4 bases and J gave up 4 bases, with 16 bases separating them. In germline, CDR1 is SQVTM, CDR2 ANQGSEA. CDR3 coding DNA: TGCAGCGTTGTGCGTGGGGGGACAGCAGAGACCCAGTACTTC. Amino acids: CSVVRGGTAETQYF.

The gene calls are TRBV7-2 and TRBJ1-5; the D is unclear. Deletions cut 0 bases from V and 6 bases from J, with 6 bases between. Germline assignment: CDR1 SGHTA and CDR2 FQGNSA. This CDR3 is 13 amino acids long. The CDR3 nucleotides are TGTGCCAGCAGCTTAGCGCACTCTCAGCCCCAGCATTTT. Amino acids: CASSLAHSQPQHF.

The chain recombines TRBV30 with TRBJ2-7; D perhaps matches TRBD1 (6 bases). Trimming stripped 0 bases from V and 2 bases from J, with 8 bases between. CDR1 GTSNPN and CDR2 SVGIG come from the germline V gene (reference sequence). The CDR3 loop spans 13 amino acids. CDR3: CAWSVGATYEQYF. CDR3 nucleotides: TGTGCCTGGAGTGTGGGGGCAACCTACGAGCAGTACTTC.

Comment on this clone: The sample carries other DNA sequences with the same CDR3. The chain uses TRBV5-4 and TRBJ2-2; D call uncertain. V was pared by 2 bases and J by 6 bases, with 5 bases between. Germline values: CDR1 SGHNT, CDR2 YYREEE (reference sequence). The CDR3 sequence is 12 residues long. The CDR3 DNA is TGTGCCAGCAGCTTAGACTCCGGGGAGCTGTTTTTT. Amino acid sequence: CASSLDSGELFF.

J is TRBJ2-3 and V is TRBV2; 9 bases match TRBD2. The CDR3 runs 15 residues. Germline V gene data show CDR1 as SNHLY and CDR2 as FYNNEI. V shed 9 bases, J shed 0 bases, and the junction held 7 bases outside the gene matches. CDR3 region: CARSALAGSTDTQYF. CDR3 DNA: TGTGCCAGGTCCGCACTAGCGGGTAGCACAGATACGCAGTATTTT.

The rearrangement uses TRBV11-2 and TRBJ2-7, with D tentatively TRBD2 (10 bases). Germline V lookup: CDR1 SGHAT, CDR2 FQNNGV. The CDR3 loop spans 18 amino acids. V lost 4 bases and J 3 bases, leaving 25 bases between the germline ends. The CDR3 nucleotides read TGTGCCAGCAGCTCCACAGGGGGCTCTGGACTAGCGGACTACGAGCAGTACTTC. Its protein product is CASSSTGGSGLADYEQYF.

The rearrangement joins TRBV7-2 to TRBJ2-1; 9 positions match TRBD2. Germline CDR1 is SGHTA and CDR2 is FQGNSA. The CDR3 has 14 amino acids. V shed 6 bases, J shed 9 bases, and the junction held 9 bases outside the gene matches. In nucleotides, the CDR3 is TGTGCCAGCAGTCGACTAGCGGCGCAGGGTGAGCAGTTCTTC. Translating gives CASSRLAAQGEQFF. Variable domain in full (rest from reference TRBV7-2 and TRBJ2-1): GAGVSQSPSNKVTEKGKDVELRCDPISGHTALYWYRQSLGQGLEFLIYFQGNSAPDKSGLPSDRFSAERTGGSVSTLTIQRTQQEDSAVYLCASSRLAAQGEQFFGPGTRLTVL.

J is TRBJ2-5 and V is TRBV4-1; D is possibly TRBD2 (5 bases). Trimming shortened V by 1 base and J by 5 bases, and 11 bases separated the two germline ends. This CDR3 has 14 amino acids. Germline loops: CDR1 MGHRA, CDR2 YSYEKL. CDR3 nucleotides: TGCGCCAGCAGCCAAGCCAGAGGGCTGGAGACCCAGTACTTC. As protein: CASSQARGLETQYF.

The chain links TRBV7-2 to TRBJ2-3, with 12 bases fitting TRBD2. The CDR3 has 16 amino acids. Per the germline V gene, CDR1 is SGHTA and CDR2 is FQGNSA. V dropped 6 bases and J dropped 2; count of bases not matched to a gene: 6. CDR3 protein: CASSSGTSGYTDTQYF. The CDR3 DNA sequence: TGTGCCAGCAGTTCCGGGACTAGCGGGTACACAGATACGCAGTATTTT.

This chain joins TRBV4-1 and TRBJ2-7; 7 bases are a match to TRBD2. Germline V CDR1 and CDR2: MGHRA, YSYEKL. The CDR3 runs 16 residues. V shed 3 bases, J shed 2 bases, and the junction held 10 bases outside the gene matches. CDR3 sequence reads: CASSQTALAVTYEQYF. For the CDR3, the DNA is TGCGCCAGCAGCCAGACGGCGCTAGCGGTGACCTACGAGCAGTACTTC.

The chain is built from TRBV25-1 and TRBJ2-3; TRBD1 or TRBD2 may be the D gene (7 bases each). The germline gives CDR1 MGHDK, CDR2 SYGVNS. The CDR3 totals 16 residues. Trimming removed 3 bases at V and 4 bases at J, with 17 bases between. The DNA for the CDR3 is TGTGCCAGCAGTGACTCAGGGGGGACTACCCCAGATACGCAGTATTTT. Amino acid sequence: CASSDSGGTTPDTQYF. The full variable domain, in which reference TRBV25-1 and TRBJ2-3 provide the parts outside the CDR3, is EADIYQTPRYLVIGTGKKITLECSQTMGHDKMYWYQQDPGMELHLIHYSYGVNSTEKGDLSSESTVSRIRTEHFPLTLESARPSHTSQYLCASSDSGGTTPDTQYFGPGTRLTVL.

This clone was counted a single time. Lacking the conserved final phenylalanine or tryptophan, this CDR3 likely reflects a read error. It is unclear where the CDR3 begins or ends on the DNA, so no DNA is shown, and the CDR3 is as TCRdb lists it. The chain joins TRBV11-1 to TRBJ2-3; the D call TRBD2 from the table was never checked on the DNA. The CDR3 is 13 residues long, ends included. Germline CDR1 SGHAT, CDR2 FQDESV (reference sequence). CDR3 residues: CASSPEREGPRKV.

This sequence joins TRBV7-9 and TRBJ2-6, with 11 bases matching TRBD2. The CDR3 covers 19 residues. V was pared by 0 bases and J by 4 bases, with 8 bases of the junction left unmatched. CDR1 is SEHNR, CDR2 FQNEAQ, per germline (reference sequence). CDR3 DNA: TGTGCCAGCAGCTTAGCGTTTAGCGGGAGGGAGGCCGGGGCCAACGTCCTGACTTTC. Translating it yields CASSLAFSGREAGANVLTF.